The 9 T cell receptor beta chains given below trace back to one sample, sequenced in a study of human T cells and chemical hapten exposure. Each CDR3 protein gets one entry after TCRdb re-called the RACE reads with MiXCR. The sample comprises under 100,000 distinct CDR3 sequences, about an eighth of which are singletons, and 3% to 4% rests with the top ten. The time point was: patch test 2, 6 weeks after DPC sensitization. Treatment indicated: therapeutic diphenylcyclopropenone sensitization with weekly scalp DPC. The sample in question was whole blood, obtained in connection with sensitization to the hapten diphenylcyclopropenone (DPC). The source of these receptors is a woman aged 40 to 50 with alopecia areata. Some clones in this sample may be carry-over from other donors' samples.

This clonotype was counted only a few times. The chain carries TRBV6-2 or TRBV6-3 and TRBJ2-2; 15 bases align to TRBD2. Trimming cost V 6 bases and J 3 bases; bases outside gene matches: 5. Germline loops: CDR1 MNHEY, CDR2 SVGEGT. The CDR3 loop spans 17 amino acids. The CDR3 sequence is CASRRTSGRGDTGELFF. The CDR3 region has the DNA TGTGCCAGCAGACGGACTAGCGGGAGGGGGGACACCGGGGAGCTGTTTTTT.

CDR3 protein: CASSSLGQGQQYF. In DNA form, the CDR3 reads TGTGCCAGCAGCTCCCTAGGGCAGGGGCAACAGTACTTC. The chain has TRBV7-2 and TRBJ2-7; a possible D gene is TRBD1 (6 bases). CDR3 length: 13 residues. Trimming removed 4 bases from V and 10 bases from J, with 17 bases in between. In germline, CDR1 is SGHTA, CDR2 FQGNSA.

In its sample, this clonotype was seen many times. The V call is TRBV6-6, the J call TRBJ1-5, with D perhaps TRBD1 (5 bases). V gave up 7 bases and J gave up 7 bases, with 17 bases separating them. Germline V gene data show CDR1 as MNHNY and CDR2 as SVGAGI (reference sequence). The CDR3 runs 14 residues. Written as DNA, the CDR3 is TGTGCCAGCAAAATACGGGGGGTCGGGCAGCCCCAGCATTTT. This gives the protein CASKIRGVGQPQHF.

This clonotype has a handful of counts. V gene TRBV6-2 or TRBV6-3 combines with J gene TRBJ2-4; weak D call: TRBD2 (6 bases). Per germline, CDR1 MNHEY and CDR2 SVGEGT. Trimming left V 10 bases short and J 0 bases short, with 19 bases between. The CDR3 covers 16 residues. The DNA for the CDR3 is TGTGCCATCGCCGGGGTTAGCGGACTAGCCAAAAACATTCAGTACTTC. Translating gives CAIAGVSGLAKNIQYF.

This clonotype was recorded many times. This sequence joins TRBV6-2 or TRBV6-3 and TRBJ2-1; TRBD1 aligns across 7 bases. This CDR3 is 16 amino acids long. After removal of 11 bases from V and 1 base from J, the junction contained 14 bases not matched to a gene. Germline V gene data show CDR1 as MNHEY and CDR2 as SVGEGT. The CDR3 loop reads CAVSLLGRGSYNEQFF. The CDR3 nucleotides read TGTGCCGTCTCGCTCCTCGGCAGGGGGTCCTACAATGAGCAGTTCTTC.

This clonotype was counted between two and nine times. The chain is built from TRBV15 and TRBJ2-7; D is undetermined. Deletions cut 6 bases from V and 5 bases from J, with 14 bases between. The CDR3 totals 13 residues. The germline gives CDR1 LNHNV, CDR2 YYDKDF (reference sequence). This CDR3 is CATSSTSENEQYF. The CDR3 region has the DNA TGTGCCACCAGTAGTACGAGTGAGAACGAGCAGTACTTC.

A few counts support this clonotype. This chain joins TRBV7-2 and TRBJ2-7; D unresolved. Germline CDR1 is SGHTA and CDR2 is FQGNSA. V was clipped by 5 bases and J by 0 bases, with 14 bases between them. The CDR3 is 15 residues long. The CDR3 DNA follows: TGTGCCAGCAGCCGCCGAGAGCGCAACTCCTACGAGCAGTACTTC. It specifies CASSRRERNSYEQYF.

This clonotype was observed a few times. The chain is built from TRBV20-1 and TRBJ2-5; possible D gene TRBD2, 5 bases. The CDR3 covers 14 residues. CDR1 is DFQATT, CDR2 SNEGSKA, per germline (reference sequence). The V and J ends lost 0 bases and 4 bases respectively, with 12 bases between them. The CDR3 coding sequence is TGCAGTGCTAGAGATCCGGGGTCAGGAGAGACCCAGTACTTC. Protein sequence: CSARDPGSGETQYF.

The chain employs TRBV6-2 or TRBV6-3 and TRBJ2-7, with 13 bases fitting TRBD2. This CDR3 has 14 amino acids. J was trimmed by 6 bases and V by 10 bases; bases with no gene match: 9. Germline V lookup: CDR1 MNHEY, CDR2 SVGEGT. CDR3 bases: TGTGCCACCGAACCGGGACTAGCGGGAACCGAGCAGTACTTC. It yields the protein CATEPGLAGTEQYF.